The entry that follows covers one T cell receptor beta chain sequence. Its antigen is still unknown. The sample originates from a study of synovial regulatory T cells in juvenile arthritis. Assay: immunoSEQ multiplex PCR; the TCRdb copy retains only in-frame clones and omits some. The specimen's table records more than 8,000 clones. The CDR3 has 15 amino acids. Only the protein is available. Germline CDR1 and CDR2: SGHRS and YFSETQ. Study-wide results and caveats: Blood Treg cells that were inflammation-associated showed lower TCR diversity than other blood Treg cells. Across patients, iaTreg TCR repertoires were mostly private, partly shared with synovial Teff and blood CPL.

The sequenced sample consisted of Treg cells from blood. As to subset: remaining (HLA-DR-negative) circulating blood Treg cells. This rearrangement joins TRBV5-1 to TRBJ2-7; TCRdb selects TRBD2, and the lack of DNA leaves this call unchecked. The receptor was derived from a donor aged 2-29 years with juvenile idiopathic arthritis. CDR3 loop: CASSLGPGLSYEQYF.